Shown below are 28 T cell receptor beta chains from a single sample sequenced in a study of OX40 agonist ivuxolimab in advanced cancers. Here immunoSEQ multiplex PCR was the method, and the copy in TCRdb shows in-frame clones only, minus some. The sample yields about 52,000 clones, roughly 91% seen once. The sample in question was CD4+ or CD8+ T cells sorted from blood, obtained in a trial of the OX40 agonist ivuxolimab. The receptors shown here come from an adult with an advanced solid tumor such as melanoma, head and neck, liver or kidney cancer.

The gene calls are TRBV5-6 and TRBJ1-2; 9 bases are shared with TRBD1. This CDR3 is built from 14 residues. V dropped 0 bases and J dropped 7; count of bases not matched to a gene: 4. Germline loops: CDR1 SGHDT, CDR2 YYEEEE. Here the CDR3 DNA reads TGTGCCAGCAGCTTGGGGACAGGGGTTTCTGGCTACACCTTC. It codes for CASSLGTGVSGYTF.

The chain carries TRBV4-2 and TRBJ2-7; D is possibly TRBD1 (6 bases). Germline assignment: CDR1 LGHNA and CDR2 YNFKEQ. The V end was cut by 1 base, the J end by 0 bases, with 13 bases between. This CDR3 is built from 16 residues. In DNA, the CDR3 is TGTGCCAGCAGCCAAGCGGTACAGGGCCCCTCCTACGAGCAGTACTTC. This sequence encodes CASSQAVQGPSYEQYF.

The gene calls are TRBV9 and TRBJ2-7; D uncertain. The CDR3 sequence is 13 residues long. V lost 1 base to trimming and J lost 6 bases, with 11 bases between them. CDR1 SGDLS and CDR2 YYNGEE come from the germline V gene. The CDR3 loop reads CASSVSGSGEQYF. The DNA of the CDR3 is TGTGCCAGCAGCGTATCCGGATCGGGCGAGCAGTACTTC.

The chain is built from TRBV11-2 and TRBJ1-1; D uncertain. Looked up from germline, CDR1 is SGHAT and CDR2 is FQNNGV. V gave up 2 bases and J gave up 0 bases, with 10 bases separating them. This CDR3 has 15 amino acids. The CDR3 DNA follows: TGTGCCAGCAGCTTACGCCCAGGAGTGAACACTGAAGCTTTCTTT. Translating gives CASSLRPGVNTEAFF.

The chain couples TRBV4-3 to TRBJ1-4; 8 bases map to TRBD1. CDR1 is LGHNA and CDR2 is YSLEER in the germline V gene. The J segment lost 7 bases and the V segment lost 0 bases, leaving 4 bases of the junction unmatched. There are 15 residues in the CDR3. The CDR3 reads CASSQDGDRGEKLFF. CDR3 coding DNA: TGCGCCAGCAGCCAAGATGGAGACAGGGGTGAAAAACTGTTTTTT.

The V gene is TRBV4-3, the J gene TRBJ2-7, with D maybe TRBD2 (5 bases). The V end was cut by 0 bases, the J end by 4 bases, with 10 bases between. CDR1 LGHNA and CDR2 YSLEER come from the germline V gene. The CDR3 loop spans 14 amino acids. The CDR3 loop reads CASSQDRGLYEQYF. CDR3 DNA sequence: TGCGCCAGCAGCCAAGATCGAGGGTTATACGAGCAGTACTTC.

The chain carries TRBV15 and TRBJ2-7; no clear D. This CDR3 is 14 amino acids long. CDR1 and CDR2 from the germline V gene are LNHNV and YYDKDF (reference sequence). The ends were cut back, 0 bases at V and 1 base at J, with 7 bases in the middle. The DNA for the CDR3 is TGTGCCACCAGCAGAGATCAGGAATCCTACGAGCAGTACTTC. This gives the protein CATSRDQESYEQYF.

The rearrangement joins TRBV11-2 to TRBJ2-4, with D perhaps TRBD1 or TRBD2 (6 bases each). The length of the CDR3 is 13 residues. V was trimmed by 5 bases and J by 8 bases, leaving 13 bases between them. Germline V lookup: CDR1 SGHAT, CDR2 FQNNGV. The CDR3 coding sequence is TGTGCCAGCAGCCCCCACGGGGGCGACATTCAGTACTTC. Translation gives CASSPHGGDIQYF.

This chain links TRBV27 with TRBJ1-1, with 7 nucleotides matching TRBD1. Germline V gene sequence: CDR1 MNHEY, CDR2 SMNVEV (reference sequence). The ends lost 5 bases at V and 6 bases at J; junction bases unmatched: 21. The CDR3 sequence is 18 residues long. The CDR3 region has the DNA TGTGCCAGCAGTCCACCGAGGGGACAGACTCCGGTACGGCCTGAAGCTTTCTTT. Translated, it gives CASSPPRGQTPVRPEAFF.

The chain carries TRBV10-1 and TRBJ2-2; TRBD2 matches at 14 bases. Germline loops: CDR1 WNHNN, CDR2 SYGVQD (reference sequence). The CDR3 spans 17 residues. After removal of 4 bases from V and 5 bases from J, the junction contained 6 bases not matched to a gene. In nucleotides, the CDR3 is TGCGCCAGCAGTGGGGGACTAGCGGGAGTAGGAACCGGGGAGCTGTTTTTT. It is translated as CASSGGLAGVGTGELFF.

The gene calls are TRBV27 and TRBJ1-5, with D maybe TRBD1 (6 bases). The CDR3 covers 16 residues. The germline V gene encodes CDR1 MNHEY and CDR2 SMNVEV (reference sequence). The V gene lost 6 bases and the J gene lost 4 bases, with 19 bases spanning the gap. Here the CDR3 reads CASSFGGAGRNQPQHF. As DNA, the CDR3 is TGTGCCAGCAGCTTTGGGGGGGCCGGGAGGAATCAGCCCCAGCATTTT.

CDR3 DNA: TGTGCCAGCGAGAAGCCCGGGGAGCTGTTTTTT. Amino acid sequence: CASEKPGELFF. The genes are TRBV28 and TRBJ2-2; D gene uncertain. Per the germline V gene, CDR1 is MDHEN and CDR2 is SYDVKM. V shed 8 bases and J shed 6 bases, with 7 bases lying between them. The CDR3 is 11 amino acids.

This chain joins TRBV4-1 and TRBJ2-7; D is unclear. V was trimmed by 3 bases and J by 5 bases, leaving 8 bases between them. The CDR3 extends over 12 amino acids. Germline CDR1 is MGHRA and CDR2 is YSYEKL. CDR3 DNA sequence: TGCGCCAGCAGCCACCCTTCTGACGAGCAGTACTTC. Translating it yields CASSHPSDEQYF.

The chain is built from TRBV5-6 and TRBJ2-7, with D possibly being TRBD1 (6 bases). Germline lookup yields CDR1 SGHDT and CDR2 YYEEEE. This CDR3 comprises 13 residues. Trimming took 4 bases from V and 9 from J, leaving 17 bases between them. The CDR3 sequence: CASSIGTRFGQYF. For the CDR3, the DNA is TGTGCCAGCAGCATCGGGACACGCTTTGGGCAGTACTTC.

V usage is TRBV27 and J usage is TRBJ2-1; no firm D call. Trimming took off 3 bases at V and 2 bases at J, with 5 bases between the two ends. Germline CDR1 is MNHEY and CDR2 is SMNVEV (reference sequence). The CDR3 extends over 13 amino acids. The CDR3 bases are TGTGCCAGCAGTTTTGACACCTACAATGAGCAGTTCTTC. Encoded protein: CASSFDTYNEQFF.

V usage is TRBV19 and J usage is TRBJ2-3; possible D gene TRBD2, 6 bases. Trimming stripped 7 bases from V and 2 bases from J, with 16 bases between. The CDR3 runs to 15 residues. The germline gives CDR1 LNHDA, CDR2 SQIVND (reference sequence). CDR3 coding DNA: TGTGCCAGTACCCCCCAAGCGGGCCACACAGATACGCAGTATTTT. This codes for CASTPQAGHTDTQYF.

The chain employs TRBV29-1 and TRBJ2-5; D tentatively reads TRBD1 or TRBD2 (5 bases each). Deletions cut 5 bases from V and 1 base from J, with 26 bases between. Germline CDR1 is SQVTM and CDR2 is ANQGSEA. This CDR3 has 18 residues. The CDR3 DNA follows: TGCAGCGTTAATGGGGGTCAGGGTGATCGGAAGGGCCAAGAGACCCAGTACTTC. Its translation is CSVNGGQGDRKGQETQYF. Using reference TRBV29-1 and TRBJ2-5 for the parts outside the CDR3, the full variable domain is SAVISQKPSRDICQRGTSLTIQCQVDSQVTMMFWYRQQPGQSLTLIATANQGSEATYESGFVIDKFPISRPNLTFSTLTVSNMSPEDSSIYLCSVNGGQGDRKGQETQYFGPGTRLLVL.

The chain uses TRBV4-1 and TRBJ2-7; 8 nucleotides align to TRBD1. The CDR3 spans 15 residues. Germline loops: CDR1 MGHRA, CDR2 YSYEKL. V dropped 1 base and J dropped 1; count of bases not matched to a gene: 3. The CDR3 protein is CASSQAGQGSYEQYF. The CDR3 DNA sequence: TGCGCCAGCAGCCAAGCCGGACAGGGATCCTACGAGCAGTACTTC.

This clone was counted a single time. The chain uses TRBV4-3 and TRBJ1-1; TRBD1 might be the D (6 bases). CDR1 and CDR2 (germline): LGHNA, YSLEER. The CDR3 spans 17 residues. The V end was cut by 3 bases, the J end by 1 base, with 18 bases between. The CDR3 DNA is TGCGCCAGCAGCCAGCCACCCGTCGGGGGGCCGAACACTGAAGCTTTCTTT. This encodes CASSQPPVGGPNTEAFF.

The rearrangement links TRBV7-2 to TRBJ2-1; D is ambiguous. V lost 3 bases and J lost 6, with 12 bases in between. Germline lookup yields CDR1 SGHTA and CDR2 FQGNSA. CDR3 length equals 14 residues. The CDR3, as DNA: TGTGCCAGCAGCTTGGCAGCCAAAGGCAATGAGCAGTTCTTC. Translating it yields CASSLAAKGNEQFF.

The V and J genes are TRBV10-3 and TRBJ2-5; possible D gene TRBD2, 6 bases. Germline lookup yields CDR1 ENHRY and CDR2 SYGVKD. The CDR3 has 18 amino acids. V lost 0 bases and J lost 2, with 19 bases in between. The CDR3 protein is CAISESRRVDQGQETQYF. Written as DNA, the CDR3 is TGTGCCATCAGTGAGTCTAGGAGGGTAGATCAGGGTCAAGAGACCCAGTACTTC.

The gene calls are TRBV11-2 and TRBJ2-7; tentatively, D is TRBD2 (5 bases). Germline values: CDR1 SGHAT, CDR2 FQNNGV. The CDR3 totals 15 residues. The ends were cut back, 0 bases at V and 4 bases at J, with 13 bases in the middle. The CDR3, as DNA: TGTGCCAGCAGCTTAGATGTAGGAGGCGGATACGAGCAGTACTTC. Its protein product is CASSLDVGGGYEQYF.

The V gene is TRBV5-1, the J gene TRBJ2-3; no reliable D call. Between the trimmed V and J ends, which lost 1 base and 0 bases, there was a span of 6 bases. Germline V gene sequence: CDR1 SGHRS, CDR2 YFSETQ. The length of the CDR3 is 14 residues. The chain's CDR3 is CASSLYYSTDTQYF. The DNA of the CDR3 is TGCGCCAGCAGCTTGTATTACAGCACAGATACGCAGTATTTT.

This chain uses TRBV28 with TRBJ2-7; D is ambiguous. The length of the CDR3 is 14 residues. Trimming stripped 7 bases from V and 0 bases from J, with 13 bases between. Germline V lookup: CDR1 MDHEN, CDR2 SYDVKM. Here the CDR3 reads CASTPRQASYEQYF. CDR3 DNA sequence: TGTGCCAGCACCCCTCGCCAGGCCTCCTACGAGCAGTACTTC. Combining the CDR3 with reference TRBV28 and TRBJ2-7 gives the whole variable domain DVKVTQSSRYLVKRTGEKVFLECVQDMDHENMFWYRQDPGLGLRLIYFSYDVKMKEKGDIPEGYSVSREKKERFSLILESASTNQTSMYLCASTPRQASYEQYFGPGTRLTVT.

This chain uses TRBV19 with TRBJ2-1; D remains ambiguous. Trimming shortened V by 6 bases and J by 7 bases, and 10 bases separated the two germline ends. The CDR3 consists of 12 residues. Germline loops: CDR1 LNHDA, CDR2 SQIVND (reference sequence). The CDR3 DNA reads TGTGCCAGTAGCCGACTCAAGAATGAGCAGTTCTTC. Translating it yields CASSRLKNEQFF.

The chain combines TRBV19 with TRBJ2-1, with 8 bases lining up with TRBD1. CDR1 and CDR2 from the germline V gene are LNHDA and SQIVND (reference sequence). The CDR3 spans 15 residues. J gave up 5 bases and V 6 bases, and 9 bases lay outside the gene matches. CDR3 nucleotides: TGTGCCAGTAGGATCGGACAGGGCTACCACAATGAGCAGTTCTTC. This translates into CASRIGQGYHNEQFF.

The rearrangement links TRBV1 to TRBJ2-7; the table's D call TRBD2 went unverified against the DNA. TRBV1 corresponds to a pseudogene. CDR3 length: 14 residues. CDR3: CTSSQIGRFNEQYF. The CDR3 bases are TGCACCAGCAGCCAAATCGGGAGATTCAACGAGCAGTACTTC.

The rearrangement uses TRBV5-6 and TRBJ2-7; TRBD2 agrees at 12 bases. This CDR3 is built from 15 residues. Germline values: CDR1 SGHDT, CDR2 YYEEEE. V shed 4 bases, J shed 3 bases, and the junction held 5 bases outside the gene matches. The CDR3 sequence: CASSLLAGGLYEQYF. The CDR3 DNA reads as TGTGCCAGCAGCCTCCTAGCGGGAGGGCTCTACGAGCAGTACTTC.